Following are 32 T cell receptor beta chains from one sample sequenced in a study of vaccination and CD4 T cells after COVID-19. This sample's treatment: roughly 10-day PBMC culture with coronavirus spike peptide pools or control peptides (ViraFEST assay). No antigen has been assigned to these receptors. Oncomine TCR Beta short-read sequencing was applied to DNA from cultured CD4+ T cells. TCRdb itself ran the PCR reads through MiXCR, one entry per CDR3 protein. Of approximately 24,000 distinct CDR3 sequences in the sample, less than 65% were seen once. The specimen was CD4+ T cells from blood, cultured in vitro. These TCRs come from a human donor who had recovered from COVID-19.

The chain is built from TRBV6-2 or TRBV6-3 and TRBJ1-1; no clear D gene. Trimming shortened V by 6 bases and J by 9 bases, and 8 bases separated the two germline ends. CDR1 is MNHEY and CDR2 is SVGEGT in the germline V gene. The CDR3 spans 10 residues. The CDR3 protein is CASRDAKAFF. The CDR3 DNA sequence: TGTGCCAGCAGGGACGCTAAAGCTTTCTTT.

This rearrangement joins TRBV6-1 to TRBJ2-7; TRBD1 matches at 11 bases. Trimming at V came to 4 bases and at J to 3 bases, leaving 5 bases not matched to a gene. CDR1 is MNHNS and CDR2 is SASEGT in the germline V gene. The CDR3 spans 15 residues. CDR3 nucleotides: TGTGCCAGCAGTGGCGGGACAGGGGGGGTCTACGAGCAGTACTTC. Encoded protein: CASSGGTGGVYEQYF.

There are a few counts of this clonotype. The V gene is TRBV7-9, the J gene TRBJ1-2, with D perhaps TRBD1 (6 bases). Trimming removed 2 bases at V and 6 bases at J, with 13 bases between. The CDR3 consists of 14 residues. Germline values: CDR1 SEHNR, CDR2 FQNEAQ (reference sequence). The chain's CDR3 is CASSLNSGADGYTF. The CDR3 DNA is TGTGCCAGCAGCTTAAATTCGGGGGCGGATGGCTACACCTTC.

This chain links TRBV6-4 with TRBJ1-1; 8 positions match TRBD1. The CDR3 has 16 residues. Germline lookup yields CDR1 MRHNA and CDR2 SNTAGT. V was clipped by 6 bases and J by 1 base; unmatched bases: 10. The CDR3 bases are TGTGCCAGCAGGGCGGAGGGTGGACAGGGGAACACTGAAGCTTTCTTT. It is translated as CASRAEGGQGNTEAFF.

V and J are TRBV6-1 and TRBJ2-1, with 7 bases aligning to TRBD1. Trimming removed 6 bases from V and 6 bases from J; junction bases left unmatched: 14. Germline CDR1 is MNHNS and CDR2 is SASEGT. This CDR3 has 16 amino acids. The CDR3 is CASSVRGGRVGNEQFF. The DNA of the CDR3 is TGTGCCAGCAGCGTACGAGGGGGCAGGGTGGGCAATGAGCAGTTCTTC.

This clonotype appeared once. The V and J genes are TRBV7-9 and TRBJ2-6; D gene uncertain. The germline CDR1 and CDR2 sequences are SEHNR and FQNEAQ (reference sequence). Trimming shortened V by 9 bases and J by 3 bases, and 21 bases separated the two germline ends. This CDR3 has 17 residues. CDR3 amino acids: CASPGSGRQLGANVLTF. The CDR3, as DNA: TGTGCCAGTCCAGGCTCAGGACGGCAACTTGGGGCCAACGTCCTGACTTTC.

This clonotype was detected only a few times. V and J are TRBV6-2 or TRBV6-3 and TRBJ2-7; D gene ambiguous. Trimming took off 7 bases at V and 2 bases at J, with 15 bases between the two ends. In germline, CDR1 is MNHEY, CDR2 SVGEGT. The CDR3 is 14 residues long. DNA of the CDR3: TGTGCCAGCACTAGGTCAGGAGTTACCTACGAGCAGTACTTC. Protein product: CASTRSGVTYEQYF.

This chain joins TRBV5-4 and TRBJ1-1, with 8 nucleotides matching TRBD1. Germline V gene sequence: CDR1 SGHNT, CDR2 YYREEE (reference sequence). CDR3 length: 16 residues. Unmatched junction bases numbered 9, after V lost 4 bases and J lost 1 base. CDR3: CASSPRTGSGNTEAFF. CDR3 coding DNA: TGTGCCAGCAGCCCCAGGACAGGGTCGGGGAACACTGAAGCTTTCTTT.

This clonotype was recorded a few times. This rearrangement joins TRBV7-6 to TRBJ1-1; 8 positions agree with TRBD1. CDR3 length: 16 amino acids. J lost 7 bases, V lost 0 bases, and 10 bases had no gene match. CDR1 and CDR2 (germline): SGHVS, FNYEAQ. The CDR3 loop reads CASSLAWAGGTGEAFF. CDR3 in DNA: TGTGCCAGCAGCTTAGCATGGGCAGGGGGCACGGGTGAAGCTTTCTTT.

The CDR3 bases are TGTGCCAGCACGCGTTTTCAGGTCCTCTCTGGAAACACCATATATTTT. Protein sequence: CASTRFQVLSGNTIYF. The V call is TRBV6-1, the J call TRBJ1-3; no definite D call. Germline CDR1 reads MNHNS; CDR2 reads SASEGT. The V end was cut by 7 bases, the J end by 0 bases, with 16 bases between. This CDR3 has 16 residues.

The chain links TRBV27 to TRBJ2-6; 7 nucleotides match TRBD1. Germline-derived CDR1 and CDR2 are MNHEY and SMNVEV (reference sequence). CDR3 size: 18 residues. The trim removed 5 bases at V and 0 bases at J, leaving 10 bases unmatched. The CDR3 coding sequence is TGTGCCAGCAGTCAATCCCGGGACAGACTCTCTGGGGCCAACGTCCTGACTTTC. Translated: CASSQSRDRLSGANVLTF.

Only a few counts were recorded for this clonotype. The chain joins TRBV7-6 to TRBJ1-6, with TRBD1 identical over 8 bases. Germline lookup yields CDR1 SGHVS and CDR2 FNYEAQ. V lost 6 bases, J lost 8 bases, and 9 bases stayed unmatched. CDR3 length: 15 amino acids. The CDR3 protein is CASSSTGGRDSPLHF. The CDR3 DNA reads as TGTGCCAGCAGTTCAACAGGGGGAAGGGATTCACCCCTCCACTTT.

The chain carries TRBV20-1 and TRBJ2-1; D is possibly TRBD1 (6 bases). The CDR3 totals 16 residues. Germline-derived CDR1 and CDR2 are DFQATT and SNEGSKA (reference sequence). Trimming took off 6 bases at V and 7 bases at J, with 25 bases between the two ends. DNA for the CDR3: TGCAGTGCCTACTCGATCGTCCGGGACAAAGGGAATGAGCAGTTCTTC. Its protein is CSAYSIVRDKGNEQFF.

The chain couples TRBV2 to TRBJ1-5, with D unresolved. Trimming removed 5 bases at V and 1 base at J, with 9 bases between. This CDR3 contains 14 residues. Germline assignment: CDR1 SNHLY and CDR2 FYNNEI. The CDR3 nucleotides are TGTGCCAGCAGTACGATGGGGAGCAATCAGCCCCAGCATTTT. Protein: CASSTMGSNQPQHF.

The rearrangement joins TRBV6-1 to TRBJ1-5; D is unclear. CDR1 and CDR2 (germline): MNHNS, SASEGT. V dropped 6 bases and J dropped 4 bases, with 19 bases sitting between them. The CDR3 covers 16 residues. The CDR3 bases are TGTGCCAGCAGCCCCCGCGCGGCGGGCCTTAATCAGCCCCAGCATTTT. It is translated as CASSPRAAGLNQPQHF.

The chain links TRBV7-3 to TRBJ1-6; 8 bases are shared with TRBD1. Germline CDR1 SGHTA, CDR2 FQGTGA. This CDR3 comprises 14 residues. V was clipped by 5 bases and J by 8 bases; unmatched bases: 5. Written as DNA, the CDR3 is TGTGCCAGCAGCATACAGGGGGAGGATTCACCCCTCCACTTT. Amino acids: CASSIQGEDSPLHF.

The chain carries TRBV7-8 and TRBJ2-2; no clear D gene. The CDR3 is 12 residues long. The germline V and J ends were trimmed by 6 bases and 5 bases, with 7 bases remaining between them. Germline V gene sequence: CDR1 SGHVS, CDR2 FQNEAQ. DNA for the CDR3: TGTGCCAGCAGTTACAGTACCGGGGAGCTGTTTTTT. Translated: CASSYSTGELFF.

This clonotype has only one observation. This chain joins TRBV7-2 and TRBJ2-7; maybe TRBD1 (6 bases). V was trimmed by 5 bases and J by 0 bases, leaving 23 bases between them. Germline assignment: CDR1 SGHTA and CDR2 FQGNSA. This CDR3 spans 18 amino acids. CDR3 DNA sequence: TGTGCCAGCAGCCAGAAGATGACGGGACACTTAAGCTCCTACGAGCAGTACTTC. It translates to CASSQKMTGHLSSYEQYF. The complete variable domain, with remaining parts taken from reference TRBV7-2 and TRBJ2-7, reads GAGVSQSPSNKVTEKGKDVELRCDPISGHTALYWYRQSLGQGLEFLIYFQGNSAPDKSGLPSDRFSAERTGGSVSTLTIQRTQQEDSAVYLCASSQKMTGHLSSYEQYFGPGTRLTVT.

This clonotype was seen just once. The chain links TRBV20-1 to TRBJ1-1; possible D gene TRBD1, 6 bases. The CDR3 covers 14 residues. V gave up 3 bases and J gave up 2 bases, with 13 bases separating them. Germline assignment: CDR1 DFQATT and CDR2 SNEGSKA (reference sequence). The CDR3 DNA reads as TGCAGTGCTAGTACGACAGGAATCAACACTGAAGCTTTCTTT. Protein: CSASTTGINTEAFF.

This clonotype has a handful of counts. The chain combines TRBV2 with TRBJ1-5; 8 bases line up with TRBD1. With V trimmed by 4 bases and J by 7 bases, 15 bases remained unmatched. The CDR3 length is 17 residues. Germline CDR1 reads SNHLY; CDR2 reads FYNNEI. Written as DNA, the CDR3 is TGTGCCAGCAGTGCCACAGCTCGGACAGGGAGTGGACAGCCCCAGCATTTT. This codes for CASSATARTGSGQPQHF.

V is TRBV6-5 and J is TRBJ1-5; D unclear. V was pared by 4 bases and J by 2 bases, with 12 bases between. The CDR3 has 15 residues. The germline V gene encodes CDR1 MNHEY and CDR2 SVGAGI. The CDR3 region is CASSSRGSGNQPQHF. Here the CDR3 DNA reads TGTGCCAGCAGTTCGCGTGGCTCAGGCAATCAGCCCCAGCATTTT.

The rearrangement uses TRBV2 and TRBJ2-5, with TRBD1 matching over 8 bases. This CDR3 contains 15 residues. V lost 3 bases to trimming and J lost 0 bases; unmatched junction nucleotides: 3. Germline V gene lookup returns CDR1 SNHLY and CDR2 FYNNEI. The CDR3: CASSERDRHQETQYF. The CDR3 coding sequence is TGTGCCAGCAGTGAGCGGGACAGGCACCAAGAGACCCAGTACTTC.

In this sample, this clonotype turned up a few times. V gene TRBV7-6 combines with J gene TRBJ1-6; 7 bases match TRBD1. Germline CDR1 SGHVS, CDR2 FNYEAQ. The CDR3 is 17 residues long. Losses at the gene ends were 0 bases for V and 10 bases for J; bases not matched to a gene: 12. CDR3 DNA sequence: TGTGCCAGCAGCTTAGCTTCAGTAGGGACAGAGGGGTCACCCCTCCACTTT. Encoded protein: CASSLASVGTEGSPLHF.

The V gene is TRBV24-1, the J gene TRBJ2-3; TRBD2 matches 8 bases. The CDR3 sequence is 17 residues long. In germline, CDR1 is KGHDR, CDR2 SFDVKD. The V segment lost 3 bases and the J segment 1 base; nucleotides outside the gene matches: 8. In DNA, the CDR3 is TGTGCCACCAGTGATCCCCTAGCGGGTTGGGGCACAGATACGCAGTATTTT. The encoded protein is CATSDPLAGWGTDTQYF.

The rearrangement links TRBV5-1 to TRBJ2-2, with 11 bases matching TRBD1. The CDR3 totals 15 residues. Looked up from germline, CDR1 is SGHRS and CDR2 is YFSETQ. V shed 2 bases and J 7 bases; nucleotides not matched to a gene: 4. The CDR3 DNA reads TGCGCCAGCAGCTTCGGGACAGGGGGAGTCGGGGAGCTGTTTTTT. This encodes CASSFGTGGVGELFF.

This clonotype was detected a few times. This rearrangement joins TRBV15 to TRBJ2-1; 9 nucleotides match TRBD1. The V segment lost 5 bases and the J segment 9 bases; nucleotides outside the gene matches: 11. This CDR3 is 15 amino acids long. Germline CDR1 and CDR2: LNHNV and YYDKDF (reference sequence). The CDR3 here is CATSDTGTGFREQFF. For the CDR3, the DNA is TGTGCCACCAGCGACACCGGGACAGGGTTTCGTGAGCAGTTCTTC. Based on the CDR3 plus reference TRBV15 and TRBJ2-1, the full variable domain is DAMVIQNPRYQVTQFGKPVTLSCSQTLNHNVMYWYQQKSSQAPKLLFHYYDKDFNNEADTPDNFQSRRPNTSFCFLDIRSPGLGDTAMYLCATSDTGTGFREQFFGPGTRLTVL.

V and J are TRBV20-1 and TRBJ2-1; 8 bases line up with TRBD2. V gave up 1 base and J gave up 3 bases; unmatched junction bases: 11. The CDR3 is made up of 17 amino acids. CDR1 is DFQATT, CDR2 SNEGSKA, per germline (reference sequence). CDR3 DNA sequence: TGCAGTGCTAGAGCAAGGGCAAGCGGGAGTTTCTACAATGAGCAGTTCTTC. Its protein product is CSARARASGSFYNEQFF.

This clonotype was picked up one time. The chain combines TRBV20-1 with TRBJ1-5; no clear D gene. Trimming pared 1 base from V and 4 bases from J, leaving 17 bases between. CDR3 length: 16 amino acids. Germline V CDR1 and CDR2: DFQATT, SNEGSKA (reference sequence). DNA of the CDR3: TGCAGTGCTAGAGCCTGGGCCGCGGGCGGGAATCAGCCCCAGCATTTT. Translated: CSARAWAAGGNQPQHF.

This clonotype was seen only a few times. DNA for the CDR3: TGTGCCAGCAGGGGACAGTACAATCAGCCCCAGCATTTT. This encodes CASRGQYNQPQHF. The rearrangement joins TRBV27 to TRBJ1-5; 7 bases line up with TRBD1. The CDR3 has 13 residues. Per germline, CDR1 MNHEY and CDR2 SMNVEV (reference sequence). Trimming took 6 bases from V and 3 from J; bases not matched to a gene: 2.

The chain recombines TRBV30 with TRBJ1-2; D might be TRBD1 (6 bases). V dropped 3 bases and J dropped 8 bases, with 16 bases sitting between them. This CDR3 is built from 13 residues. CDR1 is GTSNPN and CDR2 is SVGIG in the germline V gene (reference sequence). CDR3 in amino acids: CAWRGTLGLGYTF. Written as DNA, the CDR3 is TGTGCCTGGAGGGGGACACTCGGATTGGGCTACACCTTC.

This clonotype is medium-sized by share. The chain employs TRBV6-1 and TRBJ1-5; 7 bases map to TRBD1. From germline, CDR1 is MNHNS and CDR2 SASEGT. This CDR3 is 14 amino acids long. The V segment lost 8 bases and the J segment 0 bases; nucleotides outside the gene matches: 4. Here the CDR3 DNA reads TGTGCCAGCCTGGACAGGTATAGCAATCAGCCCCAGCATTTT. Its protein product is CASLDRYSNQPQHF.

The chain combines TRBV7-2 with TRBJ2-3; 8 bases are shared with TRBD1. Germline V lookup: CDR1 SGHTA, CDR2 FQGNSA. V lost 3 bases to trimming and J lost 2 bases; unmatched junction nucleotides: 4. CDR3 length: 15 residues. The chain's CDR3 is CASSFQTGDTDTQYF. CDR3 sequence (DNA): TGTGCCAGCAGCTTCCAGACAGGGGACACAGATACGCAGTATTTT.